The clone carrying this T cell receptor beta chain was counted ten times or more. Its antigen remains unknown. The sample comes from a study of early T cells in non-severe SARS-CoV-2 infection. Individual cDNA molecules each received unique molecular identifiers attached to them. TCRdb re-derived calls from the 5' RACE reads in MiXCR, one entry per CDR3 protein. This sample has 48,000 or so distinct CDR3 sequences; around 13% occur once, and the top ten carry more than 8.5%. Study-wide points: Reliance on VDJdb matching favored anti-spike CD8 responses; private and CD4 specificities were missed.

The receptor comes from an adult who was a healthcare worker with PCR-confirmed SARS-CoV-2 infection or an uninfected control (not recorded which). The specimen was whole blood.

The CDR3 bases are TGCAGTGCTAGAGATATACTCAGCTACGAGCAGTACTTC. Amino acid sequence: CSARDILSYEQYF. The V call is TRBV20-1, the J call TRBJ2-7, with D uncertain. Germline values: CDR1 DFQATT, CDR2 SNEGSKA (reference sequence). Trimming cost V 0 bases and J 3 bases, with 9 bases left between them. CDR3 length equals 13 residues.